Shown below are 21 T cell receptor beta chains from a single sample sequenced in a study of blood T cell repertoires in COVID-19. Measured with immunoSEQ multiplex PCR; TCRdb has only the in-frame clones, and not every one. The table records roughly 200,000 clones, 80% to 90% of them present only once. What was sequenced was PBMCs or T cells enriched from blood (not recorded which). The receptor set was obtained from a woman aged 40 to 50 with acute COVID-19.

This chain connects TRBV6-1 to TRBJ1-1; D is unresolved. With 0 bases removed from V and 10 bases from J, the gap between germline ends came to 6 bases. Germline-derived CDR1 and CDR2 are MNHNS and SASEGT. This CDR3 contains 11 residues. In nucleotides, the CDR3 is TGTGCCAGCAGTGAAGCGGGAGGAGCTTTCTTT. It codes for CASSEAGGAFF.

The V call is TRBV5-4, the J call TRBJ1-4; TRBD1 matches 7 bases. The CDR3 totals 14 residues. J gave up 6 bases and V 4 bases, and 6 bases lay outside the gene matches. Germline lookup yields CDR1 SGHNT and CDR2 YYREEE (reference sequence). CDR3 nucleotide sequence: TGTGCCAGCAGCAACCGGGACAGCCATGAAAAACTGTTTTTT. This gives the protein CASSNRDSHEKLFF. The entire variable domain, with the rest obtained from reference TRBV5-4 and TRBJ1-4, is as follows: ETGVTQSPTHLIKTRGQQVTLRCSSQSGHNTVSWYQQALGQGPQFIFQYYREEENGRGNFPPRFSGLQFPNYSSELNVNALELDDSALYLCASSNRDSHEKLFFGSGTQLSVL.

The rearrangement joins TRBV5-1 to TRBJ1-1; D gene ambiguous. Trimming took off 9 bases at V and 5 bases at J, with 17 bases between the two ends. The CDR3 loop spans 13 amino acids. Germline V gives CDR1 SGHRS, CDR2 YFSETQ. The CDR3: CATSLEGFTEAFF. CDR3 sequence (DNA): TGCGCCACCTCCCTGGAGGGTTTTACTGAAGCTTTCTTT.

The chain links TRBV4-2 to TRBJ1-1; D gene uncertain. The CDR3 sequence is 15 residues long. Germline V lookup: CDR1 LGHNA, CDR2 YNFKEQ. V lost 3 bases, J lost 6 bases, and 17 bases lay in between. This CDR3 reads CASSQDLRRIAEAFF. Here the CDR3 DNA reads TGTGCCAGCAGCCAGGATCTCAGGAGGATAGCTGAAGCTTTCTTT.

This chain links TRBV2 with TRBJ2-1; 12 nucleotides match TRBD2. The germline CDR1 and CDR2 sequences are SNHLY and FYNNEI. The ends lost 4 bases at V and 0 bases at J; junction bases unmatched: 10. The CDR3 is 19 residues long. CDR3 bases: TGTGCCAGCAGTGCCCACTTAGGACTAGCGGGAAACTCCTACAATGAGCAGTTCTTC. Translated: CASSAHLGLAGNSYNEQFF.

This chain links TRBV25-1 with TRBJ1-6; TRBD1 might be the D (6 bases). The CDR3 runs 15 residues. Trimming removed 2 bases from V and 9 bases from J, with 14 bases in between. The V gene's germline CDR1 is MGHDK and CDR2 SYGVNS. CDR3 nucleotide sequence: TGTGCCAGCAGTGAACTTTCAGGGGAGGGTTCACCCCTCCACTTT. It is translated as CASSELSGEGSPLHF.

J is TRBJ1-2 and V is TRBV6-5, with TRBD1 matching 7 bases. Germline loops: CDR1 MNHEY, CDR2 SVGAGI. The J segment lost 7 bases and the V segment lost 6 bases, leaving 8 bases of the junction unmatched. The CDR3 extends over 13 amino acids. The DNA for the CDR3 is TGTGCCAGCAGGCTTGGGACAGCCACTGGCTACACCTTC. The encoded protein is CASRLGTATGYTF.

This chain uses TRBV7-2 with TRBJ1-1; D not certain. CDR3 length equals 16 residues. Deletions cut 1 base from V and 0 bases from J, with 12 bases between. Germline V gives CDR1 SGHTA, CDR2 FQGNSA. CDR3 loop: CASSLGLWNLNTEAFF. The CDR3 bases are TGTGCCAGCAGCTTAGGACTGTGGAATTTGAACACTGAAGCTTTCTTT. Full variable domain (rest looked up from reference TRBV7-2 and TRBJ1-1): GAGVSQSPSNKVTEKGKDVELRCDPISGHTALYWYRQSLGQGLEFLIYFQGNSAPDKSGLPSDRFSAERTGGSVSTLTIQRTQQEDSAVYLCASSLGLWNLNTEAFFGQGTRLTVV.

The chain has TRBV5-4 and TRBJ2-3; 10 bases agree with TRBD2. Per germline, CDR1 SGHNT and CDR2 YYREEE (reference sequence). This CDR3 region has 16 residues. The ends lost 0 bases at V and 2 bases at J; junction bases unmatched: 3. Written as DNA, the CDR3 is TGTGCCAGCAGCTTGGCTAGCGGGGGAATCACAGATACGCAGTATTTT. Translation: CASSLASGGITDTQYF.

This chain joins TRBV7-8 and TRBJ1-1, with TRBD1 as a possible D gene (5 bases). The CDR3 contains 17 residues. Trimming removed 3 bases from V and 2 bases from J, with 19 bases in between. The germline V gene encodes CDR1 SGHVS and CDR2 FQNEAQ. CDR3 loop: CASSFKLTKRTNTEAFF. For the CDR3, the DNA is TGTGCCAGCAGCTTTAAACTTACCAAAAGGACAAACACTGAAGCTTTCTTT. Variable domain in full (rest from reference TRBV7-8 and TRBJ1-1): GAGVSQSPRYKVAKRGQDVALRCDPISGHVSLFWYQQALGQGPEFLTYFQNEAQLDKSGLPSDRFFAERPEGSVSTLKIQRTQQEDSAVYLCASSFKLTKRTNTEAFFGQGTRLTVV.

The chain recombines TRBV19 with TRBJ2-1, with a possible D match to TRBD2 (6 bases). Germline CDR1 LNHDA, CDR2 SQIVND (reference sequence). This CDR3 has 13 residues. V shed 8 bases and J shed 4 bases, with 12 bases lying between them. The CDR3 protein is CASQGGGYNEQFF. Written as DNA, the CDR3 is TGTGCCAGTCAGGGAGGAGGGTACAATGAGCAGTTCTTC.

CDR3 in amino acids: CASSWTGLAGFSSTDTQYF. The CDR3, as DNA: TGCGCCAGCAGCTGGACAGGACTAGCGGGGTTCTCTAGCACAGATACGCAGTATTTT. The chain is built from TRBV5-1 and TRBJ2-3; 12 bases line up with TRBD2. Germline-derived CDR1 and CDR2 are SGHRS and YFSETQ. V was clipped by 3 bases and J by 0 bases; unmatched bases: 11. The CDR3 runs to 19 residues.

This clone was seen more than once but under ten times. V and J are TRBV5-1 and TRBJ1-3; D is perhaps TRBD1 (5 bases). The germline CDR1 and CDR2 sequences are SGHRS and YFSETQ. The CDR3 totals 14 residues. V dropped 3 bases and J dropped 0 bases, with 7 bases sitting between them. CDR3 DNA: TGCGCCAGCAGCTGGGGGGTCTCTGGAAACACCATATATTTT. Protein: CASSWGVSGNTIYF.

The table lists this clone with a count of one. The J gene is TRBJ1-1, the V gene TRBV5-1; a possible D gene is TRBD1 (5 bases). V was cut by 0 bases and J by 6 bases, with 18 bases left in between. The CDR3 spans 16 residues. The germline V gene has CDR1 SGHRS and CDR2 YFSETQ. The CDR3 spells CASSLDTVGAMAEAFF. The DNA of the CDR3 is TGCGCCAGCAGCTTGGATACGGTAGGGGCGATGGCTGAAGCTTTCTTT.

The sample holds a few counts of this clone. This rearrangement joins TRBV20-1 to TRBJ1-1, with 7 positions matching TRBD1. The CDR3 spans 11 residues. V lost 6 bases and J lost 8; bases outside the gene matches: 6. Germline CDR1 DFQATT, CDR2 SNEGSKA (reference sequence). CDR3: CSARQGTEAFF. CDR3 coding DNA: TGCAGTGCGCGACAGGGTACAGAAGCTTTCTTT.

The CDR3 region is CASSLGPGQKRGEQYF. The CDR3 DNA reads TGTGCCAGCAGCTTAGGGCCGGGACAGAAAAGAGGCGAGCAGTACTTC. The gene calls are TRBV7-9 and TRBJ2-7; TRBD1 aligns across 7 bases. This CDR3 comprises 16 residues. Germline V lookup: CDR1 SEHNR, CDR2 FQNEAQ (reference sequence). V trimming: 1 base; J trimming: 6 bases; junction bases outside the gene matches: 12. Full variable domain (outside the CDR3, taken from reference TRBV7-9 and TRBJ2-7): DTGVSQNPRHKITKRGQNVTFRCDPISEHNRLYWYRQTLGQGPEFLTYFQNEAQLEKSRLLSDRFSAERPKGSFSTLEIQRTEQGDSAMYLCASSLGPGQKRGEQYFGPGTRLTVT.

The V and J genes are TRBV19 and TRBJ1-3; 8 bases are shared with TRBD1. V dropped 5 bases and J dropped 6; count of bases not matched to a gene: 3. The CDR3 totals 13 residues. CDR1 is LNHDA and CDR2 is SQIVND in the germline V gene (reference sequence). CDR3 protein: CASSVTGENTIYF. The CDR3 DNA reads TGTGCCAGTAGTGTGACAGGGGAAAACACCATATATTTT. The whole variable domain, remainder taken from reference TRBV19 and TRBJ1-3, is DGGITQSPKYLFRKEGQNVTLSCEQNLNHDAMYWYRQDPGQGLRLIYYSQIVNDFQKGDIAEGYSVSREKKESFPLTVTSAQKNPTAFYLCASSVTGENTIYFGEGSWLTVV.

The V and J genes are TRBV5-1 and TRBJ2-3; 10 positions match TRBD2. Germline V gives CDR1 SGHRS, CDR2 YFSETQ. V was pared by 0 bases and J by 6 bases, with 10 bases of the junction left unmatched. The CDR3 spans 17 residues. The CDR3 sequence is CASSLDQASGGADTQYF. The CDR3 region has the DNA TGCGCCAGCAGCTTGGATCAGGCTAGCGGGGGAGCTGATACGCAGTATTTT.

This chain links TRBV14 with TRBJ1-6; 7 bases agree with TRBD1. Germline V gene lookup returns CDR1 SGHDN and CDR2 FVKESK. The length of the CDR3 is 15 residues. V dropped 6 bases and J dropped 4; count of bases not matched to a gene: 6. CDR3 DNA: TGTGCCAGCAGGTCCGGGACAGATTATAATTCACCCCTCCACTTT. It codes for CASRSGTDYNSPLHF.

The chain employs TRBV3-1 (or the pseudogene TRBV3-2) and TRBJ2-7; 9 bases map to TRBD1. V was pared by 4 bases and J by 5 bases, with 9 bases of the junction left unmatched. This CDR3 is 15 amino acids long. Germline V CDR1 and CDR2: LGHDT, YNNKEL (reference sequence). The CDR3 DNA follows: TGTGCCAGCAGCCTCACCGGGACAGGGTATAACGAGCAGTACTTC. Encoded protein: CASSLTGTGYNEQYF.

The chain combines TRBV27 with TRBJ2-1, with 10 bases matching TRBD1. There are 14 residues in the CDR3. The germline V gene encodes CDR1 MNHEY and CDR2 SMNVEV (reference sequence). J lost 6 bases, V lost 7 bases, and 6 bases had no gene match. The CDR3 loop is CASTGQGRRNEQFF. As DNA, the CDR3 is TGTGCCAGCACGGGACAGGGGAGACGCAATGAGCAGTTCTTC.